The 2 T cell receptor beta chains below come from one sample, sequenced in a study of T cells in Graves' hyperthyroidism and ophthalmopathy. Amplified TCR beta CDR3 regions derived from RNA transcripts. The study used the HTBI primer set for a first-round RT-PCR of the TCR CDR3. TCRdb recomputed calls from the multiplex PCR reads with MiXCR, one row per CDR3 protein. The sample consists of 540,000 or so distinct CDR3 sequences, about 15% of them appearing once. The sequenced sample was blood. The source is a woman in her 30s with Graves' hyperthyroidism.

The sample holds many counts of this clonotype. The chain combines TRBV15 with TRBJ2-3; D remains ambiguous. Between the trimmed V and J ends, which lost 5 bases and 1 base, there was a span of 7 bases. Germline V gene sequence: CDR1 LNHNV, CDR2 YYDKDF (reference sequence). The CDR3 consists of 13 residues. The CDR3 is CATSQRGTDTQYF. CDR3 DNA: TGTGCCACCAGCCAACGGGGCACAGATACGCAGTATTTT.

Many counts were recorded for this clonotype. This chain links TRBV30 with TRBJ2-1; D is undetermined. Germline CDR1 is GTSNPN and CDR2 is SVGIG (reference sequence). This CDR3 contains 15 residues. Trimming cost V 2 bases and J 0 bases, with 11 bases left between them. Here the CDR3 DNA reads TGTGCCTGGAGTATAACAGCCAGCTCCTACAATGAGCAGTTCTTC. Protein product: CAWSITASSYNEQFF.